Reported below is one T cell receptor (beta chain). Trimming stripped 4 bases from V and 0 bases from J, with 12 bases between. Germline CDR1 LGHDT, CDR2 YNNKEL (reference sequence). CDR3 length equals 15 residues. As handled by the study authors: Using reference gene primer amplification, nucleated cell counts were estimated. Assay: immunoSEQ multiplex PCR; the TCRdb copy retains only in-frame clones and omits some. The V and J calls and the clone size are those of that table, but D and trimming were determined from the DNA. The data hold some 320,000 clones, with about 91% observed a single time. The sample is drawn from a study of blood T cell repertoires in COVID-19. Study as a whole: From the United States, Italy and Spain came samples of acute and convalescent COVID-19. PBMCs, B-cell-depleted T cells, or T cells provided the cDNA or gDNA that made up the material.

The V and J genes are TRBV3-1 (or the pseudogene TRBV3-2) and TRBJ1-1; D gene ambiguous. Sequences were obtained from peripheral blood. The origin of this receptor is a woman younger than 45 who had recovered from COVID-19. This CDR3 reads CASSLGPNMNTEAFF. Here the CDR3 DNA reads TGTGCCAGCAGCCTTGGTCCGAACATGAACACTGAAGCTTTCTTT.